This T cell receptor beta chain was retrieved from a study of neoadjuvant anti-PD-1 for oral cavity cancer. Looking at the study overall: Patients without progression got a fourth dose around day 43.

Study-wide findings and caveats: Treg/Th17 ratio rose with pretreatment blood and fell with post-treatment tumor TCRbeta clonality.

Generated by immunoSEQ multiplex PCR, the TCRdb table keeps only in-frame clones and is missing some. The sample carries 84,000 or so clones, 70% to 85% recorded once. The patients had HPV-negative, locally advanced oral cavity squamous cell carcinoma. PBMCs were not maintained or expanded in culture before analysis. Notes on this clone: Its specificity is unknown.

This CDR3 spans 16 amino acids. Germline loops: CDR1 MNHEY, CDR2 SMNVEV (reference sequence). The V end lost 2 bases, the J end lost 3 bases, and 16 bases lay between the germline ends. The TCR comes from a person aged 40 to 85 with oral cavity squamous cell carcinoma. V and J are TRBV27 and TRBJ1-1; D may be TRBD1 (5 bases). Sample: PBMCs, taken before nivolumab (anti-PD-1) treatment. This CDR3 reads CASSLGGAGSDTEAFF. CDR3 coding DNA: TGTGCCAGCAGTTTAGGGGGTGCCGGGTCGGACACTGAAGCTTTCTTT.